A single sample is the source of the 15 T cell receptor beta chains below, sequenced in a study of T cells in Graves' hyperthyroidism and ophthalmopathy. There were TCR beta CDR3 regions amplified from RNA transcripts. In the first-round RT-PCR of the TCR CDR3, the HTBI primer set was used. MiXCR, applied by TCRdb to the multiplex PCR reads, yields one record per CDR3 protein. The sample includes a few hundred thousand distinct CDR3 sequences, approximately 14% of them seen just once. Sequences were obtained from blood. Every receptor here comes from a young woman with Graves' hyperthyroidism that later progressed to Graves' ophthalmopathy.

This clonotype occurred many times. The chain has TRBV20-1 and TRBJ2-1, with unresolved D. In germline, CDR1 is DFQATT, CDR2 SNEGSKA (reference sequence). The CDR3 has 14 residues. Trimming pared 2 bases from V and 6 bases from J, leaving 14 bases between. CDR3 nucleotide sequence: TGCAGTGCTAGATCCAGCAGACCGCCCAATGAGCAGTTCTTC. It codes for CSARSSRPPNEQFF.

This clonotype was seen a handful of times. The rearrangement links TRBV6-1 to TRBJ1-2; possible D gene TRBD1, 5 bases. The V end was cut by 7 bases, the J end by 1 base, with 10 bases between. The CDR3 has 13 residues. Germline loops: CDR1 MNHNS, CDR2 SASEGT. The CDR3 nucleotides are TGTGCCAGCACGTCGGGGCATAACTATGGCTACACCTTC. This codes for CASTSGHNYGYTF.

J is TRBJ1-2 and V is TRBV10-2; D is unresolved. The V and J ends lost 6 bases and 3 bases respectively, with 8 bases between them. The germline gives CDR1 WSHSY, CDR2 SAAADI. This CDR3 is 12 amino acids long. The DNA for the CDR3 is TGCGCCAGCAGACAGCAAGACTATGGCTACACCTTC. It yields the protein CASRQQDYGYTF.

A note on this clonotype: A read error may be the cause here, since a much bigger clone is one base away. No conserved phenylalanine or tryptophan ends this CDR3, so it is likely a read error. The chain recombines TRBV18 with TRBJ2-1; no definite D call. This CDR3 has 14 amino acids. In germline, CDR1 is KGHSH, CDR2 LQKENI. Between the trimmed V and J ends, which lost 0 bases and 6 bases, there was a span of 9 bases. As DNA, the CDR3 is TGTGCCAGCTCACCACCAGGACGACCCAATGAGCAGTTCCTC. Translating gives CASSPPGRPNEQFL.

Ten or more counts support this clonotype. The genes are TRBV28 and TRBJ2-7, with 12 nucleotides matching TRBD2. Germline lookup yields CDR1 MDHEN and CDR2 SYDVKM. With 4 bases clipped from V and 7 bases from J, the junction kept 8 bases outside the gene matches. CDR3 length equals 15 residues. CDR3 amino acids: CASSSGLAGYDEQYF. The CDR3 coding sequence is TGTGCCAGCAGTTCTGGACTAGCGGGATACGATGAGCAGTACTTC.

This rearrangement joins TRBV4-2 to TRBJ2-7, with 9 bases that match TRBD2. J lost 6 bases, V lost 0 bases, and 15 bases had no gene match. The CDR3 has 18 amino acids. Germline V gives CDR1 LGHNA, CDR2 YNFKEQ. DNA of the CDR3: TGTGCCAGCAGCCAAGATGGGAATAGCGGGAGCTTTTATAGCGAGCAGTACTTC. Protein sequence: CASSQDGNSGSFYSEQYF.

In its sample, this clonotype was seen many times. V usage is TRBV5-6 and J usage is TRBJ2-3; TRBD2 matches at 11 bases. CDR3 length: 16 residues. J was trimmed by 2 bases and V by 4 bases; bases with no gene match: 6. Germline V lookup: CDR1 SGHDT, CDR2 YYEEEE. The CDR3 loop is CASSQRLAGYTDTQYF. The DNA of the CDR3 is TGTGCCAGCAGCCAGAGACTAGCGGGGTACACAGATACGCAGTATTTT.

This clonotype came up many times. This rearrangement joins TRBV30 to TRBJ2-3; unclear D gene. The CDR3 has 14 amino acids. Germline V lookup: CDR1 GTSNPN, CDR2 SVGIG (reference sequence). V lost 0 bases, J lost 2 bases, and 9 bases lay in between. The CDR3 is CAWSVQHPTDTQYF. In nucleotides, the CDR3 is TGTGCCTGGAGTGTACAGCACCCCACAGATACGCAGTATTTT.

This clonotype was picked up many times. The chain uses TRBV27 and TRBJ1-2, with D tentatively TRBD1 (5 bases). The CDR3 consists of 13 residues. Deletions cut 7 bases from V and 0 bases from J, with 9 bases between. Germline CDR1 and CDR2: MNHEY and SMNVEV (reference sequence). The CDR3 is CASMGQTNYGYTF. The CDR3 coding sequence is TGTGCCAGCATGGGGCAGACTAACTATGGCTACACCTTC.

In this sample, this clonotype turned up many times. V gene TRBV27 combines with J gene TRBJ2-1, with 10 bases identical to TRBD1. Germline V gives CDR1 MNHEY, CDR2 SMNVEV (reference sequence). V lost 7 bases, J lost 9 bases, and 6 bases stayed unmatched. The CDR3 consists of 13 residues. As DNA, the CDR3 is TGTGCCAGCACCGAGACAGGGGGCCTTGAGCAGTTCTTC. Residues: CASTETGGLEQFF.

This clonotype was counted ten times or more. This CDR3 reads CASSPDGDGYTF. The DNA of the CDR3 is TGCGCCAGCAGCCCGGACGGGGATGGCTACACCTTC. This chain uses TRBV5-1 with TRBJ1-2, with D unresolved. The CDR3 extends over 12 amino acids. Germline V CDR1 and CDR2: SGHRS, YFSETQ. Trimming removed 4 bases at V and 6 bases at J, with 10 bases between. The full variable domain, its missing parts supplied by reference TRBV5-1 and TRBJ1-2, is KAGVTQTPRYLIKTRGQQVTLSCSPISGHRSVSWYQQTPGQGLQFLFEYFSETQRNKGNFPGRFSGRQFSNSRSEMNVSTLELGDSALYLCASSPDGDGYTFGSGTRLTVV.

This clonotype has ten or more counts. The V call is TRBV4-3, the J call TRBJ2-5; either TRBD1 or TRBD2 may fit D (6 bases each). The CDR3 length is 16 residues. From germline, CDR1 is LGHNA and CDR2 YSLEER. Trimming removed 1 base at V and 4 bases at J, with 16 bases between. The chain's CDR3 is CASSQGPRGGGETQYF. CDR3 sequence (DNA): TGCGCCAGCAGCCAAGGACCGAGAGGGGGAGGAGAGACCCAGTACTTC.

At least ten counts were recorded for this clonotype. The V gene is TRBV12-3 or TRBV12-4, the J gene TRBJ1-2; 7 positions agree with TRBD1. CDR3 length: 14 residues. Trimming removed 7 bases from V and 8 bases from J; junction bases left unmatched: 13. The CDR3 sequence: CASTPKEQGGGYTF. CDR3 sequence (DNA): TGTGCCAGCACCCCCAAAGAGCAGGGGGGAGGCTACACCTTC.

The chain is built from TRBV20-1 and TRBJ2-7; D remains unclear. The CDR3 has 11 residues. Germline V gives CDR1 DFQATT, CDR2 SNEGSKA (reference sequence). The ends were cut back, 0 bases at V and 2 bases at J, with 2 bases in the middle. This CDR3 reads CSARETYEQYF. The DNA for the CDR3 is TGCAGTGCTAGAGAGACCTACGAGCAGTACTTC.

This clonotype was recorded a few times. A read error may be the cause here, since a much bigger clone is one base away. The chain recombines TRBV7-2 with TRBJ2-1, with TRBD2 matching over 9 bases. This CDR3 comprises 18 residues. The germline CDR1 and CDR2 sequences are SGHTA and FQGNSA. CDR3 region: CPSSLEVGREGRYNEQFF. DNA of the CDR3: TGTCCCAGCAGCTTAGAAGTTGGGCGGGAGGGCCGCTACAATGAGCAGTTCTTC.